These T cell receptor beta chains were read from a single sample in a study of T cell changes during pregnancy in multiple sclerosis. Method: immunoSEQ multiplex PCR; TCRdb's copy keeps in-frame clones and lacks some. The repertoire includes over 35,000 clones, just over 90% of them detected once, and 0.4% to 0.55% sits in the top ten. This specimen was CD4+ T cells from peripheral blood mononuclear cells, taken in the first trimester of pregnancy. These receptor sequences come from a female donor in good health, enrolled as a control in a pregnancy study. The CDR3 runs from the conserved cysteine through the conserved F or W. A D gene is named only where the DNA matches it firmly. Some rows mark clone size as missing; the rest say once, few, many or name a class of expanded clone.

v_gene: TRBV19
d_gene: .
len: 14
j_gene: TRBJ1-4
abundance: .
CDR3aa: CASRSRGREEKLFF
CDR3nt: TGTGCCAGTAGATCGAGAGGTCGTGAAGAAAAACTGTTTTTT

v_gene: TRBV6-1
d_gene: .
len: 14
j_gene: TRBJ2-2
abundance: .
CDR3aa: CASSLRTVSGELFF
CDR3nt: TGTGCCAGCAGCCTCCGGACAGTTTCCGGGGAGCTGTTTTTT

v_gene: TRBV18
d_gene: .
len: 13
j_gene: TRBJ2-5
abundance: .
CDR3aa: CASSPRQQETQYF
CDR3nt: TGTGCCAGCTCACCACGGCAACAAGAGACCCAGTACTTC

v_gene: TRBV5-4
d_gene: .
len: 15
j_gene: TRBJ1-1
abundance: .
CDR3aa: CASSRRMGGNTEAFF
CDR3nt: TGTGCCAGCAGCCGCCGCATGGGGGGGAACACTGAAGCTTTCTTT

v_gene: TRBV4-1
d_gene: .
len: 18
j_gene: TRBJ1-4
abundance: .
CDR3aa: CASSQGRGGYATNEKLFF
CDR3nt: TGCGCCAGCAGCCAAGGCAGGGGCGGGTATGCAACTAATGAAAAACTGTTTTTT

v_gene: TRBV5-4
d_gene: TRBD2
len: 16
j_gene: TRBJ2-7
abundance: once
CDR3aa: CASSPFSGGGSYEQYF
CDR3nt: TGTGCCAGCAGCCCCTTTAGCGGGGGCGGGTCCTACGAGCAGTACTTC

v_gene: TRBV11-2
d_gene: TRBD1
len: 14
j_gene: TRBJ1-3
abundance: .
CDR3aa: CASSSRDRENTIYF
CDR3nt: TGTGCCAGCAGTTCCCGGGACAGGGAGAACACCATATATTTT

v_gene: TRBV14
d_gene: .
len: 13
j_gene: TRBJ2-5
abundance: .
CDR3aa: CASSSKGGGTQYF
CDR3nt: TGTGCCAGCAGCTCTAAAGGGGGGGGGACCCAGTACTTC

v_gene: TRBV6-5
d_gene: .
len: 16
j_gene: TRBJ2-1
abundance: .
CDR3aa: CASSFTGQGSYNEQFF
CDR3nt: TGTGCCAGCAGTTTTACAGGCCAGGGCTCCTACAATGAGCAGTTCTTC

v_gene: TRBV7-3
d_gene: TRBD2
len: 15
j_gene: TRBJ2-1
abundance: .
CDR3aa: CASSFERGFYNEQFF
CDR3nt: TGTGCCAGCAGCTTCGAGCGGGGTTTCTACAATGAGCAGTTCTTC

v_gene: TRBV7-2
d_gene: TRBD1
len: 14
j_gene: TRBJ1-2
abundance: .
CDR3aa: CASSSTGQGYGYTF
CDR3nt: TGTGCCAGCAGCTCCACGGGACAGGGCTATGGCTACACCTTC

v_gene: TRBV18
d_gene: TRBD1
len: 14
j_gene: TRBJ2-7
abundance: .
CDR3aa: CASSRIRDSYEQYF
CDR3nt: TGTGCCAGCTCACGAATACGGGACAGCTACGAGCAGTACTTC

v_gene: TRBV7-9
d_gene: .
len: 16
j_gene: TRBJ2-5
abundance: .
CDR3aa: CASSWRQGKGQETQYF
CDR3nt: TGTGCCAGCAGCTGGCGGCAGGGGAAGGGCCAAGAGACCCAGTACTTC

v_gene: TRBV12-5
d_gene: .
len: 18
j_gene: TRBJ2-2
abundance: .
CDR3aa: CASGLVLIQGSGAGELFF
CDR3nt: TGTGCTAGTGGTTTGGTACTTATTCAGGGATCGGGTGCCGGGGAGCTGTTTTTT

v_gene: TRBV7-2
d_gene: .
len: 13
j_gene: TRBJ2-3
abundance: .
CDR3aa: CASSVQGADTQYF
CDR3nt: TGTGCCAGCAGCGTTCAGGGCGCAGATACGCAGTATTTT

v_gene: TRBV7-2
d_gene: .
len: 13
j_gene: TRBJ2-7
abundance: .
CDR3aa: CASSLAGQYEQYF
CDR3nt: TGTGCCAGCAGCTTAGCCGGACAGTACGAGCAGTACTTC

v_gene: TRBV9
d_gene: .
len: 14
j_gene: TRBJ2-1
abundance: .
CDR3aa: CASTLGLANNEQFF
CDR3nt: TGTGCCAGCACCTTGGGGCTTGCGAACAATGAGCAGTTCTTC

v_gene: TRBV28
d_gene: .
len: 11
j_gene: TRBJ1-2
abundance: .
CDR3aa: CALSGAGGYTF
CDR3nt: TGTGCCCTGTCCGGGGCGGGGGGCTACACCTTC

v_gene: TRBV5-6
d_gene: .
len: 16
j_gene: TRBJ2-2
abundance: .
CDR3aa: CASSLAIGEVAGELFF
CDR3nt: TGTGCCAGCAGCTTGGCCATCGGGGAAGTCGCCGGGGAGCTGTTTTTT

v_gene: TRBV5-4
d_gene: .
len: 15
j_gene: TRBJ1-1
abundance: .
CDR3aa: CASIYGGGGGTEAFF
CDR3nt: TGTGCCAGCATCTACGGGGGGGGTGGGGGCACTGAAGCTTTCTTT

v_gene: TRBV11-1
d_gene: .
len: 11
j_gene: TRBJ2-1
abundance: once
CDR3aa: CASTLRGEQFF
CDR3nt: TGTGCCAGCACCCTAAGGGGTGAGCAGTTCTTC

v_gene: TRBV7-9
d_gene: TRBD2
len: 14
j_gene: TRBJ2-3
abundance: .
CDR3aa: CASSLAGGSDTQYF
CDR3nt: TGTGCCAGCAGCTTAGCGGGGGGGTCAGATACGCAGTATTTT

v_gene: TRBV18
d_gene: .
len: 16
j_gene: TRBJ2-7
abundance: .
CDR3aa: CASSPNPQGSFHEQYF
CDR3nt: TGTGCCAGCTCACCAAACCCACAGGGTAGTTTCCACGAGCAGTACTTC

v_gene: TRBV4-3
d_gene: .
len: 15
j_gene: TRBJ1-5
abundance: .
CDR3aa: CASSRGHSSNQPQHF
CDR3nt: TGCGCCAGCAGCCGTGGACACTCTAGCAATCAGCCCCAGCATTTT

v_gene: TRBV19
d_gene: .
len: 14
j_gene: TRBJ1-1
abundance: .
CDR3aa: CASSIVPGTGTAFF
CDR3nt: TGTGCCAGTAGTATAGTTCCTGGAACAGGGACGGCTTTCTTT

v_gene: TRBV6-1
d_gene: TRBD1
len: 14
j_gene: TRBJ2-7
abundance: .
CDR3aa: CASPGTGSSYEQYF
CDR3nt: TGTGCCAGTCCCGGGACAGGGAGCTCCTACGAGCAGTACTTC

v_gene: TRBV5-1
d_gene: TRBD1
len: 15
j_gene: TRBJ2-7
abundance: .
CDR3aa: CASSLYGTGTYEQYF
CDR3nt: TGCGCCAGCAGCTTGTATGGGACAGGGACCTACGAGCAGTACTTC

v_gene: TRBV18
d_gene: TRBD1
len: 14
j_gene: TRBJ1-1
abundance: few
CDR3aa: CASSPTKGATEAFF
CDR3nt: TGTGCCAGCTCACCTACCAAGGGGGCGACTGAAGCTTTCTTT

v_gene: TRBV15
d_gene: TRBD1
len: 18
j_gene: TRBJ1-5
abundance: .
CDR3aa: CATSKFAGTGSGDQPQHF
CDR3nt: TGTGCCACCAGCAAATTCGCCGGGACAGGGAGTGGGGATCAGCCCCAGCATTTT

v_gene: TRBV28
d_gene: .
len: 13
j_gene: TRBJ1-5
abundance: few
CDR3aa: CAVQYRGNQPQHF
CDR3nt: TGTGCCGTCCAATACAGGGGCAATCAGCCCCAGCATTTT

v_gene: TRBV4-2
d_gene: TRBD1
len: 17
j_gene: TRBJ2-7
abundance: .
CDR3aa: CASSQASGTGGKHEQYF
CDR3nt: TGTGCCAGCAGCCAAGCCTCCGGGACAGGGGGCAAACACGAGCAGTACTTC

v_gene: TRBV7-2
d_gene: .
len: 12
j_gene: TRBJ2-4
abundance: few
CDR3aa: CASSSPQDIQYF
CDR3nt: TGTGCCAGCAGCTCCCCCCAGGACATTCAGTACTTC

v_gene: TRBV2
d_gene: .
len: 14
j_gene: TRBJ2-1
abundance: .
CDR3aa: CASSVRETYNEQFF
CDR3nt: TGTGCCAGCAGTGTAAGGGAGACCTACAATGAGCAGTTCTTC

v_gene: TRBV11-3
d_gene: TRBD1
len: 17
j_gene: TRBJ2-6
abundance: .
CDR3aa: CASSPGTGGVGANVLTF
CDR3nt: TGTGCCAGCAGCCCTGGGACAGGGGGCGTTGGGGCCAACGTCCTGACTTTC

v_gene: TRBV20-1
d_gene: .
len: 11
j_gene: TRBJ1-4
abundance: .
CDR3aa: CSAGLQRKLFF
CDR3nt: TGCAGTGCTGGCCTTCAGCGGAAACTGTTTTTT

v_gene: TRBV7-2
d_gene: TRBD1
len: 18
j_gene: TRBJ1-5
abundance: once
CDR3aa: CASSPRTGGEYRNQPQHF
CDR3nt: TGTGCCAGCAGCCCCAGGACAGGGGGTGAGTACCGGAATCAGCCCCAGCATTTT

v_gene: TRBV11-2
d_gene: TRBD1
len: 16
j_gene: TRBJ2-1
abundance: .
CDR3aa: CASSHRSGTGQNEQFF
CDR3nt: TGTGCCAGCAGCCATCGTTCCGGGACAGGCCAGAATGAGCAGTTCTTC

v_gene: TRBV4-3
d_gene: .
len: 14
j_gene: TRBJ1-2
abundance: once
CDR3aa: CASSQDGRGNGYTF
CDR3nt: TGCGCCAGCAGCCAAGATGGAAGGGGTAATGGCTACACCTTC

v_gene: TRBV28
d_gene: .
len: 14
j_gene: TRBJ1-1
abundance: .
CDR3aa: CASSLPLRGTEAFF
CDR3nt: TGTGCCAGCAGTTTACCTCTTCGGGGCACTGAAGCTTTCTTT

v_gene: TRBV18
d_gene: .
len: 15
j_gene: TRBJ1-1
abundance: .
CDR3aa: CASSPGAALNTEAFF
CDR3nt: TGTGCCAGCTCACCAGGGGCAGCCCTGAACACTGAAGCTTTCTTT

v_gene: TRBV4-1
d_gene: .
len: 13
j_gene: TRBJ2-1
abundance: .
CDR3aa: CASSLNIVDEQFF
CDR3nt: TGCGCCAGCAGCCTCAACATTGTTGATGAGCAGTTCTTC

v_gene: TRBV18
d_gene: .
len: 14
j_gene: TRBJ1-3
abundance: .
CDR3aa: CASSDGLSGNTIYF
CDR3nt: TGTGCCAGCTCTGACGGACTGTCTGGAAACACCATATATTTT

v_gene: TRBV15
d_gene: TRBD1
len: 13
j_gene: TRBJ2-7
abundance: .
CDR3aa: CATSSQGASEQYF
CDR3nt: TGTGCCACCAGCAGCCAGGGGGCTAGTGAGCAGTACTTC

v_gene: TRBV29-1
d_gene: .
len: 13
j_gene: TRBJ1-5
abundance: .
CDR3aa: CSVEGSIGQPQHF
CDR3nt: TGCAGCGTGGAGGGCAGTATAGGGCAGCCCCAGCATTTT

v_gene: TRBV7-9
d_gene: TRBD2
len: 15
j_gene: TRBJ2-7
abundance: few
CDR3aa: CASSPRTSGLYEQYF
CDR3nt: TGTGCCAGCAGCCCAAGGACTAGCGGATTATACGAGCAGTACTTC

v_gene: TRBV28
d_gene: .
len: 11
j_gene: TRBJ2-1
abundance: .
CDR3aa: CASSFRNEQFF
CDR3nt: TGTGCCAGCAGTTTCAGGAATGAGCAGTTCTTC

v_gene: TRBV28
d_gene: TRBD1
len: 16
j_gene: TRBJ1-2
abundance: once
CDR3aa: CASSLFSGGTGDLYTF
CDR3nt: TGTGCCAGCAGTTTATTTTCGGGGGGGACAGGGGATCTCTACACCTTC

v_gene: TRBV7-9
d_gene: TRBD2
len: 13
j_gene: TRBJ2-5
abundance: .
CDR3aa: CASSPSGGETQYF
CDR3nt: TGTGCCAGCAGCCCTAGCGGGGGGGAGACCCAGTACTTC

v_gene: TRBV27
d_gene: .
len: 13
j_gene: TRBJ1-6
abundance: .
CDR3aa: CASSLSGTPPLHF
CDR3nt: TGTGCCAGCAGTTTATCCGGGACTCCACCCCTCCACTTT